Listed here is a single T cell receptor beta chain. This sample was included in a study of monozygotic twins with inflammatory bowel disease. CDR1 is SGHRS and CDR2 is YFSETQ in the germline V gene. The CDR3 runs to 15 residues. TCRdb reanalyzed the 5' RACE reads and collapses them to one entry per CDR3 protein, without DNA. The sample table sets out approximately 330,000 distinct CDR3 sequences. The J gene is TRBJ1-6, the V gene TRBV5-1; as DNA is missing, the TRBD1 call by TCRdb cannot be tested. Sequenced sample: blood. This sequence was found in a human donor with ulcerative colitis or Crohn's disease, or a healthy co-twin of an affected twin (not recorded which). The CDR3 loop reads CASSLGDRNNSPLHF.